This TCR beta chain stems from a study of blood T cell repertoires in COVID-19 (dated by TCRdb to 2018 to 2020). Regarding the complete study: Collaborator samples came from the United States, Italy and Spain and covered acute and convalescent phases of COVID-19. The material from the prospective study consisted of cDNA or gDNA derived from T cells, B-cell-depleted T cells, or PBMCs. The dataset comprised deeply sampled blood TCRbeta repertoires from subjects exposed to, actively infected with, or recovered from COVID-19. The repertoires were released in a freely available public database meant as a resource for research on the immune response to SARS-CoV-2. The samples were drawn from the first 160 participants of the ongoing ImmuneRACE study and from 950 to 1,500 subjects provided by 6 global collaborators. A de-identified subject ID, COVID-19 status, age in years and sex were almost always included in the sample metadata. Where HLA class I and class II types were available, the types were taken from metadata supplied by the sample provider, not from assay-based typing.

Turning to this clone: The antigen this receptor binds is unknown. A junction boundary mismatches the germline segment, possibly from a read error.

Whole blood was collected in K2EDTA tubes by collaborating institutions according to the institutions' own protocols. Collaborator samples were shipped for TCRbeta analysis as frozen whole blood, isolated PBMCs, or DNA extracted from either sample type. TCRbeta CDR3 regions were amplified from genomic DNA using the immunoSEQ Assay, a bias-controlled multiplex PCR. The authors' analysis ran thus. The number of nucleated cells in each sample was estimated from the amplification of reference gene primers within the assay. Sequence reads were collapsed and filtered to measure the absolute abundance of every unique TCRbeta CDR3 rearrangement. For each sample, productive Simpson clonality was calculated as the square root of Simpson's diversity index across productive rearrangements. TCRdb retrieved this table from immuneACCESS and kept in-frame rearrangements only. Not all clones are present; in checked studies, unresolved V genes account for under half, and no reason is known for the remainder. V, J and clone size are those of that table, while D and trimming were read from the DNA. The sample includes about 80,000 clones, with around four fifths observed a single time. The top ten hold under 20% of the sample.

The CDR3 numbers 14 residues from cysteine through phenylalanine. The retained sequence is limited to the CDR3, 42 bases, with the frame set at the first base. The germline V gene sets CDR1 to SGHVT and CDR2 to SQSDAQ. What the study reported, not specific to this receptor: How much clinical and demographic metadata was included differed by source and by participant, and the metadata was provided uncurated.

Rearrangement joined TRBV7-4 to TRBJ1-2, and TRBD1 may be the D gene, going by 5 matching bases. The sequence was obtained from a man older than 75 with active or convalescent COVID-19. Sample: peripheral blood. The DNA is as follows: TGTGCCAGCAGGTTAGAGGGGCGGGGGTATGGCTACACCTTC. Translated, this is CASRLEGRGYGYTF. The full variable domain, with segments outside the CDR3 supplied by the reference TRBV7-4 and TRBJ1-2 proteins, appears as GAGVSQSPRYKVAKRGRDVALRCDSISGHVTLYWYRQTLGQGSEVLTYSQSDAQRDKSGRPSGRFSAERPERSVSTLKIQRTEQGDSAVYLCASRLEGRGYGYTFGSGTRLTVV.